This entry lists 4 T cell receptor beta chains sequenced from one sample in a study of Graves' ophthalmopathy and Graves' hyperthyroidism. The TCR beta CDR3 regions underwent amplification from RNA transcripts. HTBI-primed RT-PCR formed the first round, and a multiplex PCR formed the second. TCRdb reprocessed the multiplex PCR reads via MiXCR and lists one record per CDR3 protein. Counted here are hundreds of thousands of distinct CDR3 sequences, about 20% occurring once; the ten biggest clones make up approximately 7%. Material: peripheral blood. Receptors were obtained from a woman under 30 with stable Graves' hyperthyroidism. Some clones in this sample may be carry-over from other donors' samples.

This clonotype was picked up many times. The chain carries TRBV20-1 and TRBJ2-7; TRBD1 is a possible D gene (6 bases). CDR1 is DFQATT, CDR2 SNEGSKA, per germline (reference sequence). CDR3 length: 13 residues. The V gene lost 3 bases and the J gene lost 2 bases, with 11 bases spanning the gap. The CDR3 DNA reads as TGCAGTGCTAGCCCGGGACAAGCCTACGAGCAGTACTTC. Protein product: CSASPGQAYEQYF.

This clonotype was recorded many times. This chain uses TRBV12-3 or TRBV12-4 with TRBJ1-5; TRBD1 agrees at 7 bases. The V segment lost 4 bases and the J segment 4 bases; nucleotides outside the gene matches: 7. The CDR3 extends over 15 amino acids. The CDR3 loop reads CASSSDREANQPQHF. CDR3 nucleotides: TGTGCCAGCAGTTCAGACAGGGAAGCGAATCAGCCCCAGCATTTT.

This clonotype showed up many times. The V call is TRBV19, the J call TRBJ2-5; 7 nucleotides agree with TRBD1. Germline lookup yields CDR1 LNHDA and CDR2 SQIVND (reference sequence). The V gene end was trimmed by 1 base and the J gene end by 1 base; junction bases not matched to a gene: 3. This CDR3 comprises 15 residues. The CDR3 loop is CASSIARGTQETQYF. The CDR3 DNA is TGTGCCAGTAGTATAGCCAGGGGGACCCAAGAGACCCAGTACTTC.

There are many counts of this clonotype. DNA for the CDR3: TGTGCCAGCAGCAAAATAGCGGGGGTCTACGAGCAGTACTTC. Translating it yields CASSKIAGVYEQYF. The chain is built from TRBV7-2 and TRBJ2-7; 9 bases fit TRBD2. J lost 3 bases, V lost 5 bases, and 5 bases had no gene match. The CDR3 runs to 14 residues. CDR1 SGHTA and CDR2 FQGNSA come from the germline V gene. Looking up the rest from reference TRBV7-2 and TRBJ2-7 gives the full variable domain: GAGVSQSPSNKVTEKGKDVELRCDPISGHTALYWYRQSLGQGLEFLIYFQGNSAPDKSGLPSDRFSAERTGGSVSTLTIQRTQQEDSAVYLCASSKIAGVYEQYFGPGTRLTVT.